These 8 T cell receptor beta chains originate from one sample sequenced in a study of cytomegalovirus exposure and HLA in healthy donors. PCR employed 60 Vbeta and 13 Jbeta primers. TCRdb's copy holds only in-frame clones and misses some; the assay was immunoSEQ multiplex PCR. Of 130,000 to 150,000 clones listed, over 65% are singletons. The sample comprised PBMCs. These receptors were taken from a female donor in good health and CMV-seronegative.

The chain employs TRBV4-1 and TRBJ2-5; 12 bases fit TRBD2. The CDR3 has 19 residues. CDR1 and CDR2 (germline): MGHRA, YSYEKL. V lost 4 bases and J lost 3; bases outside the gene matches: 15. The CDR3 sequence: CASSPVYHRRTSGEETQYF. In DNA, the CDR3 is TGCGCCAGCAGCCCTGTTTATCATCGCAGGACTAGCGGGGAAGAGACCCAGTACTTC.

This chain uses TRBV2 with TRBJ1-4, with 10 nucleotides matching TRBD1. Germline-derived CDR1 and CDR2 are SNHLY and FYNNEI. The V and J ends lost 7 bases and 3 bases, in that order; junction bases with no gene match: 11. CDR3 length: 17 residues. The CDR3 is CASTHIDRGRSNEKLFF. The CDR3 bases are TGTGCCAGCACCCACATAGACAGGGGGCGTTCTAATGAAAAACTGTTTTTT.

This chain uses TRBV30 with TRBJ2-3; tentatively, D is TRBD1 (6 bases). This CDR3 has 11 amino acids. Trimming removed 5 bases from V and 3 bases from J, with 6 bases in between. The germline V gene has CDR1 GTSNPN and CDR2 SVGIG (reference sequence). The CDR3 coding sequence is TGTGCCTGGGGACAGACAGATACGCAGTATTTT. Translating it yields CAWGQTDTQYF.

The V gene is TRBV7-9, the J gene TRBJ1-5, with TRBD1 identical over 10 bases. The V gene end was trimmed by 3 bases and the J gene end by 2 bases; junction bases not matched to a gene: 7. This CDR3 has 17 residues. Germline CDR1 and CDR2: SEHNR and FQNEAQ (reference sequence). The CDR3 protein is CASSFTGQGWGNQPQHF. CDR3 DNA: TGTGCCAGCAGCTTTACGGGACAGGGGTGGGGCAATCAGCCCCAGCATTTT.

V and J are TRBV4-1 and TRBJ2-1; 14 nucleotides line up with TRBD2. This CDR3 contains 20 residues. J lost 4 bases, V lost 1 base, and 12 bases had no gene match. Germline V CDR1 and CDR2: MGHRA, YSYEKL. CDR3 nucleotides: TGCGCCAGCAGCCAAGCCCCACTCCGGACTAGCGGGAGGCGGTACAATGAGCAGTTCTTC. Protein sequence: CASSQAPLRTSGRRYNEQFF.

CDR3 nucleotide sequence: TGTGCCAGTAGTAAAAAGTTCGGCTCCTACGAGCAGTACTTC. This encodes CASSKKFGSYEQYF. The rearrangement uses TRBV19 and TRBJ2-7; no clear D gene. Germline CDR1 and CDR2: LNHDA and SQIVND (reference sequence). Trimming pared 4 bases from V and 0 bases from J, leaving 10 bases between. The CDR3 runs to 14 residues.

This rearrangement joins TRBV6-1 to TRBJ2-1; perhaps TRBD2 as D (6 bases). Trimming left V 2 bases short and J 0 bases short, with 14 bases between. The germline V gene encodes CDR1 MNHNS and CDR2 SASEGT. The CDR3 extends over 17 amino acids. The CDR3 DNA follows: TGTGCCAGCAGTGAATTTAGCGGATCAAGCTCCTACAATGAGCAGTTCTTC. Residues: CASSEFSGSSSYNEQFF.

J is TRBJ2-5 and V is TRBV2; a possible D gene is TRBD2 (6 bases). Trimming pared 8 bases from V and 1 base from J, leaving 17 bases between. The CDR3 covers 15 residues. Per the germline V gene, CDR1 is SNHLY and CDR2 is FYNNEI. This CDR3 reads CASSLEGQLQETQYF. The DNA for the CDR3 is TGTGCCAGCTCCCTGGAGGGGCAGCTCCAAGAGACCCAGTACTTC.